This T cell receptor beta chain was captured by sequencing in a study of T cell responses to AZD1222 COVID-19 vaccine (dated by TCRdb to the early 2020s). For context, the study as a whole: Because spike-specific TCR depth and breadth did not differ between the two schedules, AZD1222 recipients who got a second dose at roughly 4 weeks were pooled with those who got a second dose at roughly 12 weeks. A total of approximately 230 trial participants underwent TCR sequencing, of whom 200 to 220 received two doses of AZD1222 and about 25 received two doses of the MenACWY control vaccine. Trial participants were enrolled by age into 18-55, 56-69 and 70-plus year subgroups, with roughly 160, 29 and 62 TCR-sequenced participants respectively. Overall results and qualifications from the work: Conclusions about previously exposed vaccinees are limited, since just a handful of AZD1222 recipients were seropositive for SARS-CoV-2 at baseline. In the small 56-69-year group, the increase in depth fell short of significance, most likely because of low power. Because no samples from the day 14 peak response were available, repertoires could be characterized only after the peak T cell response. Reportedly, close to half of the unique spike-specific TCRs recognized epitopes lying outside the regions that are mutated in the B.1.351 and B.1.1.7 variants. Most participants were white British and females outnumbered males, and the authors suggested that clonal diversity may have been underestimated. A significant rise in spike-specific TCR breadth and depth was observed after two AZD1222 doses relative to day 0 and relative to MenACWY recipients. CD4 TCRs associated with the vaccine covered the entire spike protein, and the dominant responses were in regions 160-218 and 743-854.

The time point label corresponds to: baseline before first vaccination. Vaccinee samples were obtained from the UK trials COV001 and COV002, which included a single-blind randomized controlled phase 2/3 trial of AZD1222 (ChAdOx1 nCoV-19) in healthy adults. Trial participant PBMC samples were collected at day 0 and day 28 after the second dose for TCRbeta chain sequencing. Comment on this clone: There is no known antigen for this receptor. Base qualities are missing; no much larger clone stands one base away.

The cysteine opens and the phenylalanine closes a CDR3 of 16 amino acids. Only the CDR3 DNA is retained, 48 bases long and in frame from the first base. The CDR3 regions of human TCRbeta chains were subjected to immunosequencing. From the authors' description of their analysis: Repertoire TCRs were checked for matches against a reference library of SARS-CoV-2-specific TCRs that had been generated using the MIRA antigen-specificity platform. Breadth was defined as the fraction of unique TCRs that were SARS-CoV-2-associated. Depth was defined as the fraction of total T cells that were SARS-CoV-2-associated. Using the MIRA data, every spike-specific TCR was mapped to the spike region that the TCR reacted to and assigned to either a CD4 or a CD8 class. Log10-transformed breadth and depth values were compared by one-way ANOVA with Sidak's multiple comparisons tests. The source is immuneACCESS, and TCRdb retained only in-frame sequences with V and J called. Part of the clones is not carried over; for the studies checked, unresolved V genes explain less than half of this, and the remainder is unexplained. Clone size and V and J calls were adopted from that table, with D and trimming inferred from the DNA. The sample profile shows roughly 160,000 clones; 90% to 95% of them were found once. The top ten clones comprise approximately 2% of the sample.

The chain is encoded by TRBV12-2 joined to TRBJ2-7; TRBD1 reflects the table's D call only, with no check against the DNA. TRBV12-2 corresponds to a pseudogene. The clonotype was recovered from an adult in good health. The sample here was peripheral blood, taken on day 0 of AZD1222 vaccination. The nucleotide sequence reads as follows: TGTGCAAGTCGCTTCTCCGGACACCGCGAATCCTACGAGCAGTACTTC. Translated, it gives CASRFSGHRESYEQYF.